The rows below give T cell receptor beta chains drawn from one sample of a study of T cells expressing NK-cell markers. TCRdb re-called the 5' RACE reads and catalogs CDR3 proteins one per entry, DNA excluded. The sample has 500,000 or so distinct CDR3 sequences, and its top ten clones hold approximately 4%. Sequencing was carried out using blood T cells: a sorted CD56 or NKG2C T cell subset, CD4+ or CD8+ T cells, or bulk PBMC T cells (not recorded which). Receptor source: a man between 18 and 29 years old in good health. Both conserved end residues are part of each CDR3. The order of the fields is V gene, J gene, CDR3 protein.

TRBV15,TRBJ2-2,CASRDTNTGELFF
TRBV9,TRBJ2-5,CASSVASGSGGETQYF
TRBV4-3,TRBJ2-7,CASSQSDRVHEQYF
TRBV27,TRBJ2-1,CASSLLAELSSYNEQFF
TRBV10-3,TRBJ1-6,CAIRGTGSGPLHF
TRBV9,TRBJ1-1,CASSGPVAKGSEAFF
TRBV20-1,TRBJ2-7,CSACNPGLGYEQYF
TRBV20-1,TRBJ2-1,CSAPPLRREHAYNEQFF
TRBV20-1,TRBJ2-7,CSAYTSGVSYEQYF
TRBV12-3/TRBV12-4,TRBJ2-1,CASSLFGPSGITSYNEQFF
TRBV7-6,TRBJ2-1,CASSPLLAAIYNEQFF
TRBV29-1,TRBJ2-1,CSVAPRGLGYNEQFF
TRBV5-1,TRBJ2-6,CASSFEGAGGANVLTF
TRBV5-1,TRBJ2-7,CASTPLGGAAYEQYF
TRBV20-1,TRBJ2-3,CSARDIIRLAEDTQYF
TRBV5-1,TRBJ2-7,CASSLRDRGAYEQYF
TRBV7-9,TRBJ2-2,CASSLARDTGELFF
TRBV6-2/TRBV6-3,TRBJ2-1,CASRLLAGGQNEQFF
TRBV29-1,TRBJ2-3,CSVVGRASTDTQYF
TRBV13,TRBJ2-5,CASSLTLQGTQYF
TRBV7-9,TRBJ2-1,CASRDRAYNEQFF
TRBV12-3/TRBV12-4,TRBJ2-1,CASSLGVGTSLYNEQFF
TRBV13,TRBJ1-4,CASSLDRTRWSANEKLFF
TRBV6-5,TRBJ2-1,CASSYARGRGHNEQFF
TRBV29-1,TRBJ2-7,CSVAPRQASYEQYF
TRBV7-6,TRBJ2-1,CASSLAQNSLTRGDEQFF
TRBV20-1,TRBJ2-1,CSAPQSGLYNEQFF
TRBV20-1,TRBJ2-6,CSARREDRDSGANVLTF
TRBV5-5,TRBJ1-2,CASSLEVRYGYTF
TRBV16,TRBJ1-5,CASSQSGGSNQPQHF
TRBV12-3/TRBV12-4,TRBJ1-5,CATQNRTGGQPQHF
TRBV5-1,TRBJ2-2,CASRRAGTGNTGELFF
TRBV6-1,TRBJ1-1,CASRETYEAFF
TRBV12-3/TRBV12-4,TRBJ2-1,CASTWGGSYNEQFF
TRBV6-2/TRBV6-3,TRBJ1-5,CASSYPQRRQFDQPQHF
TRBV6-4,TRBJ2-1,CASSDSPVAGVLNEQFF